This entry concerns a single TCR beta chain. Trimming pared 0 bases from V and 1 base from J, leaving 12 bases between. Germline V gene sequence: CDR1 LGHNT, CDR2 FRNRAP. This CDR3 spans 16 amino acids. The assay was run at deep level. The table came from immunoSEQ multiplex PCR; TCRdb's copy has only in-frame clones and leaves some out. The table has around 700,000 clones, about 74% seen once. These data originate in a study of shared clonotypes between healthy human individuals. At the level of the study: The plates for each donor numbered three CD4 naive, three CD4 memory, two CD8 naive and one CD8 memory.

Source material: memory CD4+ T cells sorted from blood. Subset reported: CD45RA-negative fraction. V and J are TRBV12-5 and TRBJ1-1, with D perhaps TRBD1 (5 bases). This TCR derives from a woman in her twenties or thirties in good health. The CDR3 loop reads CASGLVLGQGNTEAFF. CDR3 DNA: TGTGCTAGTGGTTTGGTACTTGGGCAGGGGAACACTGAAGCTTTCTTT.